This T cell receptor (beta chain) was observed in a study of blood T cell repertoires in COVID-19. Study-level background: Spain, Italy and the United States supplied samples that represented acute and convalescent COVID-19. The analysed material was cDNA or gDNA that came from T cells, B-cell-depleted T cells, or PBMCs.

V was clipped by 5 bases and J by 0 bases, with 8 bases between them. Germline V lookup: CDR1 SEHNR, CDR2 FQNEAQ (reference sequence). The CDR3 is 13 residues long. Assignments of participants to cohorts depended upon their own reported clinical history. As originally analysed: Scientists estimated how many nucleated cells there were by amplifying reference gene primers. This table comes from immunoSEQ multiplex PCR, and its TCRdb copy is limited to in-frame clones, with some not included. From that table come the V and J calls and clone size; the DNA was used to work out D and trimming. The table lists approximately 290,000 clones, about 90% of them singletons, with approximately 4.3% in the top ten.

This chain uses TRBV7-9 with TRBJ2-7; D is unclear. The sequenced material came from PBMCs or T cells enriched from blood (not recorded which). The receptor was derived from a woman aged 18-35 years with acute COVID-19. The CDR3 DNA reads TGTGCCAGCAGCAACGCAGGCTCCTACGAGCAGTACTTC. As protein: CASSNAGSYEQYF. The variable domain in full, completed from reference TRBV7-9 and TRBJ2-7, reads DTGVSQNPRHKITKRGQNVTFRCDPISEHNRLYWYRQTLGQGPEFLTYFQNEAQLEKSRLLSDRFSAERPKGSFSTLEIQRTEQGDSAMYLCASSNAGSYEQYFGPGTRLTVT.